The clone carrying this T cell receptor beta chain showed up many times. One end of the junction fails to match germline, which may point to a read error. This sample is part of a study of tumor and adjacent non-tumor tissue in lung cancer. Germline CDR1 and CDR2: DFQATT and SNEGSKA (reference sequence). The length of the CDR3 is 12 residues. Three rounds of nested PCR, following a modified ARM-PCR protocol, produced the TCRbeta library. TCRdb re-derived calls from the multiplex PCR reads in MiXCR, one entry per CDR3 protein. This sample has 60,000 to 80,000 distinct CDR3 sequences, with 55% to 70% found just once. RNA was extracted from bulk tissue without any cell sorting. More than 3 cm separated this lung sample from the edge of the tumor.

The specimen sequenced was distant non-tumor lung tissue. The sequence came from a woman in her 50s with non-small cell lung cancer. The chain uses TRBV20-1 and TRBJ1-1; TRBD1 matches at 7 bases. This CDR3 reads CSVRQGHTEAFF. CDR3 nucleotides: TGCAGTGTTAGACAGGGACACACTGAAGCTTTCTTT.